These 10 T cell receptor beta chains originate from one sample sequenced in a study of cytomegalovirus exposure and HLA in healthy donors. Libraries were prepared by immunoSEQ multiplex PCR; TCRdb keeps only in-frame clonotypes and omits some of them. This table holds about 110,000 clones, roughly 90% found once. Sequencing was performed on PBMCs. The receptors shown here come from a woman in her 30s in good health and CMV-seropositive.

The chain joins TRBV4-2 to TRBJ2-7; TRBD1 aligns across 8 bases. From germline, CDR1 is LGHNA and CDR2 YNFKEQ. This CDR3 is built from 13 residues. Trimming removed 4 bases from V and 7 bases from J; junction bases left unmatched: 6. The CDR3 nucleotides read TGTGCCAGCAGCCCGGACAGGGCGGGTGAGCAGTACTTC. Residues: CASSPDRAGEQYF.

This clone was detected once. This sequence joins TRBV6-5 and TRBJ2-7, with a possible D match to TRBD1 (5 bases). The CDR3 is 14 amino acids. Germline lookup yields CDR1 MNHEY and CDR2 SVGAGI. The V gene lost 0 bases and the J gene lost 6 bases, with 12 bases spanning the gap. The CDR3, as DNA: TGTGCCAGCAGTTACTCCGGCAGGGATCGCGAGCAGTACTTC. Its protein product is CASSYSGRDREQYF.

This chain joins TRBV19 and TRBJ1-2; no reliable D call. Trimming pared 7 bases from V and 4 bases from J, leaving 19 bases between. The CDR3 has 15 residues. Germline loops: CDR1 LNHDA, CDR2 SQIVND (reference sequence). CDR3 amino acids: CASTPQAYRLYGYTF. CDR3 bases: TGTGCCAGTACACCACAAGCGTACCGACTCTATGGCTACACCTTC.

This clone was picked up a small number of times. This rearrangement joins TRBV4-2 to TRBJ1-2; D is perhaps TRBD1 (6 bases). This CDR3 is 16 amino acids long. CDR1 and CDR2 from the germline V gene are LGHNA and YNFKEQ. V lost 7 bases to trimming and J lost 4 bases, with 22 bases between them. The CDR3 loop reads CASTLLDSSLGYGYTF. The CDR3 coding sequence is TGTGCCAGCACCCTATTGGACAGTTCACTAGGCTATGGCTACACCTTC.

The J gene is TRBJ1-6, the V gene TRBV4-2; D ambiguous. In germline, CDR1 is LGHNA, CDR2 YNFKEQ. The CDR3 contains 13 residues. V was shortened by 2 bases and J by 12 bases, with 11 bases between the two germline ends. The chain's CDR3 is CASSQPFTEPLHF. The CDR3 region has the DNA TGTGCCAGCAGCCAACCCTTTACAGAACCCCTCCACTTT.

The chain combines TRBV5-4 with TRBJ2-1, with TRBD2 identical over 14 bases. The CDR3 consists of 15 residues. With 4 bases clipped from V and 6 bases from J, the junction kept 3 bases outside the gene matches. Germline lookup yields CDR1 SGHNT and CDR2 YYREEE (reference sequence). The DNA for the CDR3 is TGTGCCAGCAGCCCGACTAGCGGGAGGGCCAATGAGCAGTTCTTC. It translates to CASSPTSGRANEQFF.

CDR3 nucleotides: TGTGCCAGCAGCTTAATAACGACAGCCGGTAGCACTGAAGCTTTCTTT. It is translated as CASSLITTAGSTEAFF. The genes are TRBV5-6 and TRBJ1-1, with D possibly TRBD1 on 5 matching bases. The CDR3 spans 16 residues. CDR1 SGHDT and CDR2 YYEEEE come from the germline V gene. The V end lost 2 bases, the J end lost 4 bases, and 18 bases lay between the germline ends.

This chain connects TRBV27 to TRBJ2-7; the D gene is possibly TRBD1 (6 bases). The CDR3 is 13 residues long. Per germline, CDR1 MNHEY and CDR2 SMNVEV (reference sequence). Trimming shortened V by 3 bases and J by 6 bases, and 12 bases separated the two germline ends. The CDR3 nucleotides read TGTGCCAGCAGTTTTATGGCAGGGGTCGAGCAGTACTTC. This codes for CASSFMAGVEQYF.

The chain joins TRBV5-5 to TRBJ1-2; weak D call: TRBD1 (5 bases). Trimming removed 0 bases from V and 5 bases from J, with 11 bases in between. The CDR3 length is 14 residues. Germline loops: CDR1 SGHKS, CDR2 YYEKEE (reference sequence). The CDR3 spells CASSLEDRFYGYTF. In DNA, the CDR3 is TGTGCCAGCAGCTTGGAAGACAGATTTTATGGCTACACCTTC.

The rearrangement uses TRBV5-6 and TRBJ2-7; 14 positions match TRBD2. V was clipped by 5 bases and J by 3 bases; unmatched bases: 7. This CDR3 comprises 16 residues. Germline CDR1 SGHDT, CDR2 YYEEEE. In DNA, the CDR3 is TGTGCCAGCAGGGCACCCGGGACTAGCGGGGGCTACGAGCAGTACTTC. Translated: CASRAPGTSGGYEQYF.